These T cell receptor beta chains were read from a single sample in a study of control samples from healthy donors and cancer patients. The repertoire was sequenced with immunoSEQ multiplex PCR; TCRdb's copy has only in-frame clones and lacks some. This sample has roughly 100,000 clones, with roughly 90% found just once. Input material: PBMCs. These receptors came from a man between 60 and 75 years old with lung cancer. CDR3s leave out the opening cysteine and the closing phenylalanine or tryptophan.

TRBJ1-3,TRBV7-8,ASSPRGKTGNTIY
TRBJ2-1,TRBV9,ASSGVTGLLI
TRBJ2-7,TRBV5-6,ASSLRGHLGYEQY
TRBJ1-1,TRBV12-3/TRBV12-4,ASTENTEAF
TRBJ2-1,TRBV7-2,ASSSSGNEQF
TRBJ1-1,TRBV7-2,ASSLEFGRTEAF
TRBJ2-2,TRBV6-6,ASSYSGANTGELF
TRBJ2-5,TRBV30,AWSVEGETQY
TRBJ1-5,TRBV5-4,ASSLMQQGGNQPQH
TRBJ1-1,TRBV10-3,AISESVDTEAF
TRBJ2-5,TRBV12-3/TRBV12-4,ASSLLGGETQY
TRBJ1-2,TRBV5-6,ASSLWTGVIGYGYT
TRBJ2-7,TRBV6-5,ASSRGPDYEQY
TRBJ2-1,TRBV25-1,ASKSSGVYNEQF
TRBJ2-5,TRBV7-2,ASSLASSGGPYQETQY
TRBJ1-2,TRBV5-1,ASRTVPSYGYT
TRBJ1-5,TRBV30,AWSSLDQPQH
TRBJ2-3,TRBV5-1,ASGPGGVGTDTQY
TRBJ1-1,TRBV18,ASSPPNQANTEAF